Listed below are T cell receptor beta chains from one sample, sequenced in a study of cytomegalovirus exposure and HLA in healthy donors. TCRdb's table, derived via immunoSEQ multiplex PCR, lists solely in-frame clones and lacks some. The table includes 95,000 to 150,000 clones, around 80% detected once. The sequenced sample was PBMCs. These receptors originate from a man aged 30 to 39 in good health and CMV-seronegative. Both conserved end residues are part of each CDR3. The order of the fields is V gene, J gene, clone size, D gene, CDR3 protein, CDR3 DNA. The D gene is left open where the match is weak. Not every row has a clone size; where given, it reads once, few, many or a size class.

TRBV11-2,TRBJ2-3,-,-,CASSPNVDTQYF,TGTGCCAGCAGCCCTAATGTGGATACGCAGTATTTT
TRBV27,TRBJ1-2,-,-,CATKRQVGEGRYGYTF,TGTGCCACCAAGCGACAGGTTGGGGAAGGCCGCTATGGCTACACCTTC
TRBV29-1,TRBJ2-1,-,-,CSVRGQSYNEQFF,TGCAGCGTCAGGGGTCAATCCTACAATGAGCAGTTCTTC
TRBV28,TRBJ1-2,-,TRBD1,CASSWGMDRVGNYGYTF,TGTGCCAGCAGTTGGGGAATGGACAGGGTCGGTAACTATGGCTACACCTTC
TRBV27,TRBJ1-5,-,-,CASRLGGSGSNQPQHF,TGTGCCAGCAGACTCGGGGGGTCTGGTAGCAATCAGCCCCAGCATTTT
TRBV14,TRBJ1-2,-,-,CASSQGGIGGYTF,TGTGCCAGCAGCCAGGGGGGGATAGGTGGCTACACCTTC
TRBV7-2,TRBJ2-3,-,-,CASSPTSRVDTQYF,TGTGCCAGCAGCCCCACTAGCAGGGTAGATACGCAGTATTTT
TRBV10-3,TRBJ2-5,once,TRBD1,CAIGAGTGGFGTQYF,TGTGCCATCGGAGCCGGGACAGGGGGTTTCGGGACCCAGTACTTC
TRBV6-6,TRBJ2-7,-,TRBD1,CASSGSGTGAYEQYF,TGTGCCAGCAGTGGCTCCGGGACAGGGGCCTACGAGCAGTACTTC
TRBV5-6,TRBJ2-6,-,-,CASSLIRASGANGLTF,TGTGCCAGCAGCTTGATAAGGGCCTCTGGGGCCAACGGCCTGACTTTC
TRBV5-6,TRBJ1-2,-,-,CASSLPPGFRSGYTF,TGTGCCAGCAGCTTGCCCCCAGGGTTTCGGAGTGGCTACACCTTC
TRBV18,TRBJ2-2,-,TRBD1,CASSPRQGASGELFF,TGTGCCAGCTCACCCCGACAGGGGGCCTCCGGGGAGCTGTTTTTT
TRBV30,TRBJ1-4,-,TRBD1,CACNRGPNEKLFF,TGTGCCTGCAACAGGGGGCCTAATGAAAAACTGTTTTTT
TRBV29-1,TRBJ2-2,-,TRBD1,CSVVAQGEGTGELFF,TGCAGCGTTGTGGCGCAGGGGGAAGGTACCGGGGAGCTGTTTTTT
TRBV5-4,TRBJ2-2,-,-,CASSLDSTGELFF,TGTGCCAGCAGCTTGGACTCCACCGGGGAGCTGTTTTTT
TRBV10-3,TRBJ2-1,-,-,CAISEKLTGIRNEQFF,TGTGCCATCAGTGAAAAACTTACAGGGATCCGGAATGAGCAGTTCTTC
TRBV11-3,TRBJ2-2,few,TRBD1,CASSGGTGRTGELFF,TGTGCCAGCAGCGGAGGGACAGGGAGAACCGGGGAGCTGTTTTTT
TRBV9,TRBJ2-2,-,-,CASSVALQGMDAGELFF,TGTGCCAGCAGCGTAGCTCTCCAGGGTATGGACGCCGGGGAGCTGTTTTTT
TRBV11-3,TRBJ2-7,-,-,CASSPGGTDLYEQYF,TGTGCCAGCAGCCCAGGAGGTACAGACCTCTACGAGCAGTACTTC
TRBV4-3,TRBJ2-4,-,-,CASSQDARGALPKNIQYF,TGCGCCAGCAGCCAAGATGCGAGAGGCGCATTGCCCAAAAACATTCAGTACTTC
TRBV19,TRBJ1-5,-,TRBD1,CASSFETGGAGQPQHF,TGTGCCAGTAGTTTTGAGACAGGGGGTGCGGGTCAGCCCCAGCATTTT
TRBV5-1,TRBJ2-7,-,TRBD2,CASSGRGLADYEQYF,TGCGCCAGCAGCGGCCGGGGACTAGCGGACTACGAGCAGTACTTC
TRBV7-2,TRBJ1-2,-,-,CASSLEDRPYGYTF,TGTGCCAGCAGCTTAGAAGACAGACCATATGGCTACACCTTC
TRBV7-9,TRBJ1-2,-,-,CASSFDLDTGYTF,TGTGCCAGCAGCTTTGACTTGGACACGGGCTACACCTTC
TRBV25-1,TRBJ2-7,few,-,CASSERGGEPYEQYF,TGTGCCAGCAGTGAAAGGGGGGGGGAACCCTACGAGCAGTACTTC
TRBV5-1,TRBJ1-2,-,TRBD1,CASSLDYPTGGDGYTF,TGCGCCAGCAGCTTGGACTACCCGACAGGGGGCGATGGCTACACCTTC
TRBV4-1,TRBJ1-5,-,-,CASSQDLVGANQPQHF,TGCGCCAGCAGCCAAGATCTTGTTGGGGCCAATCAGCCCCAGCATTTT
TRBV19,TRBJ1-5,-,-,CASSIERYQPQHF,TGTGCCAGTAGTATAGAACGGTATCAGCCCCAGCATTTT
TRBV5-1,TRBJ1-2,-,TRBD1,CASSLYGGTGHRGYGYTF,TGCGCCAGCAGCTTGTACGGCGGGACAGGCCACCGGGGCTATGGCTACACCTTC
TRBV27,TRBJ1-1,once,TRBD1,CASSLQGGDTEAFF,TGTGCCAGCAGTTTACAGGGGGGTGACACTGAAGCTTTCTTT
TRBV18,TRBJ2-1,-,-,CASSPALKRTNEQFF,TGTGCCAGCTCACCAGCCCTCAAGCGGACCAATGAGCAGTTCTTC
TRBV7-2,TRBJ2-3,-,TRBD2,CASSLALPRAGADTQYF,TGTGCCAGCAGCTTAGCGCTTCCGAGGGCGGGAGCAGATACGCAGTATTTT
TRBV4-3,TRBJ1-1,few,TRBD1,CASSQDFGGQGFSEAFF,TGCGCCAGCAGCCAAGATTTCGGCGGACAGGGGTTCTCTGAAGCTTTCTTT
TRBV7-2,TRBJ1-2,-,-,CASSFTALGGYTF,TGTGCCAGCAGCTTTACCGCACTAGGTGGCTACACCTTC
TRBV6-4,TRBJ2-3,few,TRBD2,CASSDGTSGTDTQYF,TGTGCCAGCAGTGACGGGACTAGCGGCACAGATACGCAGTATTTT
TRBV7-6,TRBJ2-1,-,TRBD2,CASSARGGIPQNEQFF,TGTGCCAGCAGCGCCCGGGGGGGTATACCACAAAATGAGCAGTTCTTC
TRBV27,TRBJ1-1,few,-,CASNLGEGTEAFF,TGTGCCAGCAACCTAGGGGAGGGCACTGAAGCTTTCTTT
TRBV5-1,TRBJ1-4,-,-,CASSLSWANEKLFF,TGCGCCAGCAGCCTGAGCTGGGCGAATGAAAAACTGTTTTTT
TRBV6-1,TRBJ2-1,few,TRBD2,CASSDGAGGYNEQFF,TGTGCCAGCAGTGATGGAGCGGGGGGGTACAATGAGCAGTTCTTC
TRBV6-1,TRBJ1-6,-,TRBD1,CASSWGQGGNSPLHF,TGTGCCAGCAGTTGGGGACAGGGGGGTAATTCACCCCTCCACTTT
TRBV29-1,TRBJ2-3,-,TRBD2,CSVGLSGADTQYF,TGCAGCGTGGGACTATCCGGGGCAGATACGCAGTATTTT
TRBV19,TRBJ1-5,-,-,CASSFLDIPQHF,TGTGCCAGTAGTTTTTTAGACATACCCCAGCATTTT
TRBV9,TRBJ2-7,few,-,CASSVDNRVRSEQYF,TGTGCCAGCAGCGTAGATAACAGGGTAAGAAGCGAGCAGTACTTC
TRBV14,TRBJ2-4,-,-,CASSQRAGGRDIQYF,TGTGCCAGCAGCCAACGGGCGGGTGGTAGAGACATTCAGTACTTC
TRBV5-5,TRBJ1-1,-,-,CASSLGPEAFF,TGTGCCAGCAGCTTGGGGCCTGAAGCTTTCTTT
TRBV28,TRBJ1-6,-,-,CASTASGGQGYNSPLHF,TGTGCCAGCACAGCCTCCGGCGGCCAGGGGTATAATTCACCCCTCCACTTT
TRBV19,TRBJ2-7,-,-,CASSPGLAGSYEQYF,TGTGCCAGTAGTCCCGGCCTTGCGGGGTCCTACGAGCAGTACTTC
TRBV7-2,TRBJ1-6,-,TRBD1,CASSLRQGRDSPLHF,TGTGCCAGCAGCTTGCGACAGGGGAGGGATTCACCCCTCCACTTT
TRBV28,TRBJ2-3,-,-,CASSTGLDTDTQYF,TGTGCCAGCAGTACCGGACTGGACACAGATACGCAGTATTTT
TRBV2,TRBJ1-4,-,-,CASRLTGLNEKLFF,TGTGCCAGCAGGCTGACAGGCCTTAATGAAAAACTGTTTTTT
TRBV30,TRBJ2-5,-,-,CAWSPGGETQYF,TGTGCCTGGAGCCCCGGCGGAGAGACCCAGTACTTC
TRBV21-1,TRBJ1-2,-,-,CASSKKNPENRGQGGGYTF,TGTGCCAGCAGCAAAAAAAACCCCGAAAACAGGGGCCAGGGGGGTGGCTACACCTTC
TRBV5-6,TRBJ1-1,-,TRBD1,CASSLNEDRRRSQAFF,TGTGCCAGCAGCTTGAATGAGGACAGGCGAAGGAGTCAAGCTTTCTTT
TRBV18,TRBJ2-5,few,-,CASSPLPLRTVGQETQYF,TGTGCCAGCTCACCCCTACCACTCCGGACAGTAGGCCAAGAGACCCAGTACTTC
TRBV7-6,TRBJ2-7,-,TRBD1,CASSSGTGSYEQYF,TGTGCCAGCAGCTCCGGGACAGGCTCCTACGAGCAGTACTTC
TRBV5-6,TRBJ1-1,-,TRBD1,CASSLSWDSDEFDPEAFF,TGTGCCAGCAGCTTGAGCTGGGACAGCGATGAATTTGACCCAGAAGCTTTCTTT
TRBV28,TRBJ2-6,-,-,CASRTTGSGANVLTF,TGTGCCAGCAGAACAACAGGGTCTGGGGCCAACGTCCTGACTTTC
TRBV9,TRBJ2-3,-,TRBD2,CASSDRVVAGGPDTQYF,TGTGCCAGCAGCGACAGGGTGGTAGCGGGGGGCCCAGATACGCAGTATTTT